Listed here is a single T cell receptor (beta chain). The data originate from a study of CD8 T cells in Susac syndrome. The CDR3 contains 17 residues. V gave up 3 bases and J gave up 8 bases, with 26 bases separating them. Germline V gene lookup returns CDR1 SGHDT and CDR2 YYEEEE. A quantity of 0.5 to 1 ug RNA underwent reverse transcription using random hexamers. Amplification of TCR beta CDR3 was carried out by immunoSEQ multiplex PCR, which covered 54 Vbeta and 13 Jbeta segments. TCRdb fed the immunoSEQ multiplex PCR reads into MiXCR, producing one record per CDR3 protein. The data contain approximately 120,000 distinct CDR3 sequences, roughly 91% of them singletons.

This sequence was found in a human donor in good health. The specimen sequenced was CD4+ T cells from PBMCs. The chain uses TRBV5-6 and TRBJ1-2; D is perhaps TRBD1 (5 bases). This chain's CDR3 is CASSWGTEWAGLGGYTF. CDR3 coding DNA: TGTGCCAGCAGCTGGGGAACGGAATGGGCAGGGCTTGGCGGCTACACCTTC.